This TCR beta chain was captured in a study of CD8 T cells in Susac syndrome. Study outcomes and limitations: Clonal CD8+ expansion in Susac was highest in TEMRA cells and active patients.

Negative isolation was applied to CD8+ and CD4+ T cells, and FACS enrichment was applied to TEMRA cells. RNA in amounts of 0.5 to 1 ug was reverse transcribed with random hexamers. A multiplex approach, immunoSEQ multiplex PCR, amplified TCR beta CDR3 across 54 Vbeta and 13 Jbeta. TCRdb called the immunoSEQ multiplex PCR reads again in MiXCR, with one record for every CDR3 protein. The data contain tens of thousands of distinct CDR3 sequences, roughly 94% of them seen just once; the ten biggest clones take up more than 0.45%. About this clonotype itself: Its specificity is unknown.

The specimen sequenced was CD8+ T cells from PBMCs. The receptor comes from a human donor with Susac syndrome.

In DNA, the CDR3 is TGTGCCAGCGGGGCAGGGGGGTACTACGAGCAGTACTTC. Translating it yields CASGAGGYYEQYF. J is TRBJ2-7 and V is TRBV5-6, with D perhaps matching TRBD1 (7 bases). The germline V gene encodes CDR1 SGHDT and CDR2 YYEEEE. CDR3 length equals 13 residues. The ends were cut back, 7 bases at V and 3 bases at J, with 14 bases in the middle.